These T cell receptor beta chains were read from a single sample in a study of blood T cell repertoires in COVID-19. TCRdb keeps only in-frame clones here, not all; method: immunoSEQ multiplex PCR. The sample has roughly 120,000 clones, approximately 84% seen once. The sequencing sample was made of peripheral blood. These receptors all come from a man between 35 and 55 years old with acute or convalescent COVID-19. The conserved cysteine and the conserved F or W are not part of the CDR3 here. The order of the fields is CDR3 length, V gene, J gene, CDR3 protein.

12	TRBV7-2	TRBJ2-7	ASSLSRYSYEQY
10	TRBV6-2/TRBV6-3	TRBJ2-7	ASSFTPYEQY
14	TRBV25-1	TRBJ2-7	ASSEQPGLAGVQQY
12	TRBV18	TRBJ1-2	ASSPNRGGYGYT
15	TRBV6-4	TRBJ1-4	ASPTGMGRETNEKLF
13	TRBV4-2	TRBJ2-1	ASSLSGGPYNEQF
11	TRBV4-2	TRBJ1-2	ASSQGEVGRWA
15	TRBV7-2	TRBJ1-5	ASSFIPGTSSNQPQH
17	TRBV11-3	TRBJ2-1	ASSLPGLAGTSSYNEQF
14	TRBV18	TRBJ2-7	ASSPIPGQTSYEQY
9	TRBV12-3/TRBV12-4	TRBJ2-7	ASSSSREQY
11	TRBV6-1	TRBJ2-7	ASSETSEHEQY
17	TRBV21-1	TRBJ2-2	ASSYRGTSGGSNTGELF
12	TRBV6-5	TRBJ2-1	ASRAGHHHNEQF
17	TRBV20-1	TRBJ2-6	SASILRRGAGSGANVLT
13	TRBV14	TRBJ2-5	ASSQGLLYQETQY
14	TRBV29-1	TRBJ1-2	SVEAGPDGWNYGYT
13	TRBV7-9	TRBJ2-3	ASSPRDWITDTQY
15	TRBV24-1	TRBJ1-5	ATSEVKGDRAGQPQH
10	TRBV3-1/TRBV3-2	TRBJ2-7	ASSRGGVEQY
12	TRBV7-9	TRBJ1-1	ASSGRQGNTEAF
11	TRBV7-2	TRBJ1-2	ASSLGGYYGYT